This note documents a single T cell receptor (beta chain) sequence. The antigen remains unidentified. V gave up 0 bases and J gave up 3 bases, with 10 bases separating them. Germline loops: CDR1 KGHSH, CDR2 LQKENI. The CDR3 spans 15 residues. The sample comes from a study of cytomegalovirus exposure and HLA in healthy donors. Donors counted as nominally healthy when sampled, yet unrecorded immune exposures were likely. Both 60 Vbeta primers and 13 Jbeta primers went into the PCR. This table comes from immunoSEQ multiplex PCR, and its TCRdb copy is limited to in-frame clones, with some not included. The sample is made up of about 92,000 clones, and the top ten hold approximately 15% of it. Overall study results and limits: Immune exposure data for these donors was limited to CMV serostatus. Trimming of TCR beta V- and J-genes showed a link, identified in a later analysis, to a missense DCLRE1C variant.

The clonotype comes from a man aged 50 to 59 in good health and CMV-seropositive. The sequenced material came from PBMCs. The chain links TRBV18 to TRBJ2-3; D is unresolved. CDR3 in amino acids: CASSPPVLRTDTQYF. The CDR3 nucleotides are TGTGCCAGCTCACCACCGGTCCTCAGAACAGATACGCAGTATTTT.